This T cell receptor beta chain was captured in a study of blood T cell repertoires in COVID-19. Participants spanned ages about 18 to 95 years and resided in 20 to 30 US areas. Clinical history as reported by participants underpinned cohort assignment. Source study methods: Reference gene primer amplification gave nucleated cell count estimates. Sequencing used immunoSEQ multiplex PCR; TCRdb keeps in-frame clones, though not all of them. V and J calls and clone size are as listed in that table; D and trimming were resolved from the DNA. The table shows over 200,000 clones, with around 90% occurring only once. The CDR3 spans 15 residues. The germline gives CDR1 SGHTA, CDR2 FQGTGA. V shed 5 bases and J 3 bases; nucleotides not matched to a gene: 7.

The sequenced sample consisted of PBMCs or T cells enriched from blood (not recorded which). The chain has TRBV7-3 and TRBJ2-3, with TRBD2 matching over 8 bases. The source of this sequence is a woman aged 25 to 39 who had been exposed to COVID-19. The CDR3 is CASSPGTRATDTQYF. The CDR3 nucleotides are TGTGCCAGCAGCCCCGGGACTAGAGCGACAGATACGCAGTATTTT.